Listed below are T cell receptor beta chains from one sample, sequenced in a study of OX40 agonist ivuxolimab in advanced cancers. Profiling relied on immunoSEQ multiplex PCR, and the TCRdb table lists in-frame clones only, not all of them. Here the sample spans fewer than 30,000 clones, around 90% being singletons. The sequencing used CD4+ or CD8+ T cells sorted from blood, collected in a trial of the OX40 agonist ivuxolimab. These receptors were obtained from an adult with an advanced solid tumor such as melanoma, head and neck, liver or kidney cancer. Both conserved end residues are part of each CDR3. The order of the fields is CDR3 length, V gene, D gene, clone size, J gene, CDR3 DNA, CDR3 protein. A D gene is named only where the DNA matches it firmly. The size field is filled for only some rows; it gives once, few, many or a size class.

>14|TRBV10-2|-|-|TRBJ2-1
TGCGCCAGCAGTGACGGGGACACTTACAATGAGCAGTTCTTC
CASSDGDTYNEQFF
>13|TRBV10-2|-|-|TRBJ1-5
TGCGCCAGCGGCCCCCCTGGGAACGGGCCCCAGCATTTT
CASGPPGNGPQHF
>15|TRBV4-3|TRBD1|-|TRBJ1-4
TGCGCCAGCAGCCAGCGGACAGGGGTGCGGGAAAAACTGTTTTTT
CASSQRTGVREKLFF
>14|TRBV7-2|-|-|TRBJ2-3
TGTGCCAGCAGCCCAGAGGGGGTTAGCGATACGCAGTATTTT
CASSPEGVSDTQYF
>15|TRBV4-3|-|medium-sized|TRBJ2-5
TGCGCCAGCAGCCAAGACGGAGGAGCAGGCGAGACCCAGTACTTC
CASSQDGGAGETQYF
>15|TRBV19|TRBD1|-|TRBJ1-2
TGTGCCAGTAGTGTACAGGACAGGGTGGACTATGGCTACACCTTC
CASSVQDRVDYGYTF
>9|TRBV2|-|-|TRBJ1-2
TGTGCCAGCAGTGAAGAAGGCGGTTTC
CASSEEGGF
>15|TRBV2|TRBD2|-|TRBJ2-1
TGTGCCAGCAGTCGCAGCGGGAGCTCCTACAATGAGCAGTTCTTC
CASSRSGSSYNEQFF
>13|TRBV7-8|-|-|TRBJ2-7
TGTGCCAGCAGTTTTGGACCCCTCTACGAGCAGTACTTC
CASSFGPLYEQYF
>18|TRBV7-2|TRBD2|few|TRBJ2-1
TGTGCCAGCAGCTTAGAGGTTCTCGCGGGAGGATATAGAAGTGAGCAGTTCTTC
CASSLEVLAGGYRSEQFF
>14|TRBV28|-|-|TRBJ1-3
TGTGCCAGCAGCATAGGACATTCTGGAAACACCATATATTTT
CASSIGHSGNTIYF
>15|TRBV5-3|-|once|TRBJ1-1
TGTGCCAGAAGCTTTTCGGGCGGCCTGAACACTGAAGCTTTCTTT
CARSFSGGLNTEAFF
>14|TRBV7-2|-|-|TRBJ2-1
TGTGCCAGCAGCTTAGGTGGGGGGGCCCGTGAGCAGTTCTTC
CASSLGGGAREQFF
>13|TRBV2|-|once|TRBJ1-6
TGTGCCAGCAGTGACGGGTTTAATTCACCCCTCCACTTT
CASSDGFNSPLHF
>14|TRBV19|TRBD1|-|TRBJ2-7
TGTGCCAGTAGTATAGGCCAGGGGGCGTACGAGCAGTACTTC
CASSIGQGAYEQYF
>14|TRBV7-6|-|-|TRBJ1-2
TGTGCCAGCACTGACCCCGGCGGCGACTATGGCTACACCTTC
CASTDPGGDYGYTF
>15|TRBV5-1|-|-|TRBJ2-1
TGCGCCAGCAGCGCGGGGACGGCGGACTACAATGAGCAGTTCTTC
CASSAGTADYNEQFF
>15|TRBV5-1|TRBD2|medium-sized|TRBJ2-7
TGCGCCAGCAGCATGTATAGCGGGAGTGTCGACGAGCAGTACTTC
CASSMYSGSVDEQYF
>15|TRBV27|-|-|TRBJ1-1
TGTGCCAGCAACAAATGGGGGGGTATGAACACTGAAGCTTTCTTT
CASNKWGGMNTEAFF
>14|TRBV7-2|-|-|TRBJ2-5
TGTGCCAGCAGCTTAGCGGTGGGGTCAGAGACCCAGTACTTC
CASSLAVGSETQYF
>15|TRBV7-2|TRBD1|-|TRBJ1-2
TGTGCCAGCAGCTTAAGCCCAGGGGACAGGGGGGGCTACACCTTC
CASSLSPGDRGGYTF
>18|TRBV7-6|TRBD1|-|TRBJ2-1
TGTGCCAGCAGCTCCGGAACCGGTCGGGACAGGGGCTACAATGAGCAGTTCTTC
CASSSGTGRDRGYNEQFF
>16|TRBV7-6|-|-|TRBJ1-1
TGTGCCAGCAGCAGCCTGCAGGCTGGGTCGAACACTGAAGCTTTCTTT
CASSSLQAGSNTEAFF
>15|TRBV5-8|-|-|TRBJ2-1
TGTGCCAGCAGCCCCCGGGACTTTCGGGTCGATGAGCAGTTCTTC
CASSPRDFRVDEQFF
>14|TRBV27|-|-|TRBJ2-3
TGTGCCAGCAGTTTGAGTGGGATCACAGATACGCAGTATTTT
CASSLSGITDTQYF
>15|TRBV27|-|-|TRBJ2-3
TGTGCCAGCACTCCCACGGGCCAGCGAATAGATACGCAGTATTTT
CASTPTGQRIDTQYF
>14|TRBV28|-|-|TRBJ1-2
TGTGCCAGCAGCTTTATAGGGATAGGCTATGGCTACACCTTC
CASSFIGIGYGYTF
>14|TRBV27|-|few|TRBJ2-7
TGTGCCAGCAGTCCTCTAGGGACACTAAGCGAGCAGTACTTC
CASSPLGTLSEQYF
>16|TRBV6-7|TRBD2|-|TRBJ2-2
TGTGCCAGCACCCCAGGGCTAGCGGTAAACACCGGGGAGCTGTTTTTT
CASTPGLAVNTGELFF
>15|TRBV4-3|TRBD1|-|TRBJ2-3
TGCGCCAGCAGCCAAAGGACAGGAAGTACAGATACGCAGTATTTT
CASSQRTGSTDTQYF
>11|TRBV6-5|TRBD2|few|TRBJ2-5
TGTGGTAGCGGGAGAGAGGAGACCCAGTACTTC
CGSGREETQYF
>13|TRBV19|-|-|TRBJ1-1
TGTGCCACTTCACTAGACCCGAACACTGAAGCTTTCTTT
CATSLDPNTEAFF
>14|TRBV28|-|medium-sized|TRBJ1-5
TGTGCCAGCAGGTGGGCAGGCCTCAATCAGCCCCAGCATTTT
CASRWAGLNQPQHF
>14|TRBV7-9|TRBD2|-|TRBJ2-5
TGTGCCAGCAGCTTAGTTAGCGGGCAAGAGACCCAGTACTTC
CASSLVSGQETQYF
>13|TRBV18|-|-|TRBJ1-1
TGTGCCAGCTCAACTGGAGGGGCCACTGAAGCTTTCTTT
CASSTGGATEAFF
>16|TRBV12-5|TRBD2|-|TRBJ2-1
TGTGCTAGTGGTTTCTTCGGCGGGAGGAGAAGGGATGAGCAGTTCTTC
CASGFFGGRRRDEQFF
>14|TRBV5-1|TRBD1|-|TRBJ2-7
TGCGCCAGCAGCCCCTGGACAGGGCCCTACGAGCAGTACTTC
CASSPWTGPYEQYF
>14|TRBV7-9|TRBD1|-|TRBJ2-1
TGTGCCAGCAGCTTAGGGACAGGGTGGAATGAGCAGTTCTTC
CASSLGTGWNEQFF
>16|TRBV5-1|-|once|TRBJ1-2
TGCGCCAGCAGTACAACTCAGGGGCCCGCGTACTATGGCTACACCTTC
CASSTTQGPAYYGYTF
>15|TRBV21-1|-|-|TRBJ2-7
TGTGCCAGCAGCAAAGTGAGGACAGGGGTCTACGAGCAGTACTTC
CASSKVRTGVYEQYF
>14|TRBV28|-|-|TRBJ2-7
TGTGCCAGCAGTTTAGTAGGCGGGACATACGAGCAGTACTTC
CASSLVGGTYEQYF
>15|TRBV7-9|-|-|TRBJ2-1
TGTGCCAGCAGCCCAAAGGAGGTCCCCCACTATGAGCAGTTCTTC
CASSPKEVPHYEQFF
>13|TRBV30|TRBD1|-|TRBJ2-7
TGTGCCTGGAGTGTAGGACAGGGTTACGAGCAGTACTTC
CAWSVGQGYEQYF
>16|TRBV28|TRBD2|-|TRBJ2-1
TGTGCCAGCGATACAAGTGAGCGGGAGATATACAATGAGCAGTTCTTC
CASDTSEREIYNEQFF
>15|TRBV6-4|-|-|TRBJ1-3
TGTGCCAGCAGCGCGTTATGGGGGGCTGGAAACACCATATATTTT
CASSALWGAGNTIYF
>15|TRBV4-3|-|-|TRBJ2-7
TGCGCCAGCAGCCAAGCGGTGGAGAGCTCCTACGAGCAGTACTTC
CASSQAVESSYEQYF
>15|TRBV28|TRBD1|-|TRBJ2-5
TGTGCCAGCAGTGCGTACCGGGACAGAGAAGAGACCCAGTACTTC
CASSAYRDREETQYF